The rows below give T cell receptor beta chains drawn from one sample of a study of cytomegalovirus exposure and HLA in healthy donors. Sequencing used immunoSEQ multiplex PCR; TCRdb keeps in-frame clones, though not all of them. Found here are 150,000 to 250,000 clones, around 84% of them singletons; the top ten hold 13%. What was sequenced was PBMCs. Receptor source: a woman in her 30s in good health and CMV-seropositive. Each CDR3 is given with its conserved first and last residue. The D gene is left open where the match is weak. Clone size is not always given. Where it is, it says once, few, many or a class for expanded clones.

size,V,J,D,DNA,CDR3
NA,TRBV6-5,TRBJ2-5,NA,TGTGCCAGCAGCCAGATCGGGGTTCAAGAGACCCAGTACTTC,CASSQIGVQETQYF
NA,TRBV15,TRBJ1-4,NA,TGTGCCACCAGCAGGGAGGTAAAACTGTTTTTT,CATSREVKLFF
NA,TRBV2,TRBJ2-2,NA,TGTGCCAGCAGTGAAGGCCCCCCGGCAGGGACTTTAACCGGGGAGCTGTTTTTT,CASSEGPPAGTLTGELFF
NA,TRBV14,TRBJ2-7,NA,TGTGCCAGCAGCCAAGATCGGGGGTACGAGCAGTACTTC,CASSQDRGYEQYF
NA,TRBV6-5,TRBJ1-1,NA,TGTGCCAGCAGTTACCGGGAGGGTGCTGAAGCTTTCTTT,CASSYREGAEAFF
NA,TRBV6-1,TRBJ1-2,NA,TGTGCCAGCAGTAGCCCGCAGCGTGGCTACACCTTC,CASSSPQRGYTF
NA,TRBV5-6,TRBJ2-6,TRBD2,TGTGCCAGCCGGCGGGGGGGAGATGGGGCCAACGTCCTGACTTTC,CASRRGGDGANVLTF
NA,TRBV6-6,TRBJ2-7,TRBD1,TGTGCCAGCACATATGACAGGGGGGTAGGTGAGCAGTACTTC,CASTYDRGVGEQYF
NA,TRBV2,TRBJ2-3,TRBD2,TGTGCCAGCAGTGGGCGGGAGGGCCACGTTACGCAGTATTTT,CASSGREGHVTQYF
NA,TRBV19,TRBJ1-1,NA,TGTGCCAGTAGCCCGGAATGGAGGGTGAACACTGAAGCTTTCTTT,CASSPEWRVNTEAFF
NA,TRBV11-2,TRBJ1-1,TRBD1,TGTGCCAGCAGCAGGACAGGGACTGAAGCTTTCTTT,CASSRTGTEAFF
NA,TRBV19,TRBJ2-7,TRBD1,TGTGCCAGTAGTAGGACAGGGGGGTCCTACGAGCAGTACTTC,CASSRTGGSYEQYF
NA,TRBV11-2,TRBJ1-1,TRBD1,TGTGCCAGCAGCCGCCCCGGGACAGGGGAACGGGACACTGAAGCTTTCTTT,CASSRPGTGERDTEAFF
few,TRBV2,TRBJ1-2,NA,TGTGCCAGCAGCGAAGGGGAGGGGACTGCTCTGGGCTACACCTTC,CASSEGEGTALGYTF
NA,TRBV25-1,TRBJ2-1,TRBD2,TGTGCCAGCAAAGCGGGAGGGTACGATGAGCAGTTCTTC,CASKAGGYDEQFF
NA,TRBV5-1,TRBJ2-1,TRBD2,TGCGCCAGCAGCTTACTAGCGGGTTCCTACAATGAGCAGTTCTTC,CASSLLAGSYNEQFF
few,TRBV5-1,TRBJ2-7,TRBD2,TGCGCCAGCAGCTTGGATAGCGGGAGAGCCTACGAGCAGTACTTC,CASSLDSGRAYEQYF
NA,TRBV7-8,TRBJ2-1,NA,TGTGCCAGCAGCCACCAGAGGTTTGCAGGGGAGTACAATGAGCAGTTCTTC,CASSHQRFAGEYNEQFF
NA,TRBV7-9,TRBJ2-3,NA,TGTGCCAGCAGCCCTATCACAGATACGCAGTATTTT,CASSPITDTQYF
few,TRBV9,TRBJ2-3,NA,TGTGCCAGCAGCGTAGTAAAAGATACGCAGTATTTT,CASSVVKDTQYF
once,TRBV27,TRBJ2-1,TRBD1,TGTGCCACCGGACAGGGGCACTACAATGAGCAGTTCTTC,CATGQGHYNEQFF
NA,TRBV20-1,TRBJ1-5,TRBD1,TGCAGTGCAGGGGGCAGTCAGCCCCAGCATTTT,CSAGGSQPQHF
NA,TRBV6-5,TRBJ2-3,TRBD2,TGTGCCAGCAGTCCCGGACTAGCCTTGGCAGATACGCAGTATTTT,CASSPGLALADTQYF
NA,TRBV9,TRBJ2-5,NA,TGTGCCAGCAGCGCGGGGAGTAACAAAGAGACCCAGTACTTC,CASSAGSNKETQYF
NA,TRBV25-1,TRBJ2-3,NA,TGTGCCAGCAGTGAATCCCCCCTCGACAGGGGAGGGACAGATACGCAGTATTTT,CASSESPLDRGGTDTQYF
NA,TRBV6-5,TRBJ2-5,TRBD1,TGTGCCAGCAGTTACGGGGGGACAGGGACCCAGTACTTC,CASSYGGTGTQYF
NA,TRBV18,TRBJ2-7,NA,TGTGCCAGCTCACCACCGCTAGCTGGCTCCTACGAGCAGTACTTC,CASSPPLAGSYEQYF
once,TRBV6-1,TRBJ1-5,NA,TGTGCCAGCAACCGGGACATTTCCAATCAGCCCCAGCATTTT,CASNRDISNQPQHF
NA,TRBV6-5,TRBJ1-1,NA,TGTGCCAGCAGTTACAGGGGGAACACTGAAGCTTTCTTT,CASSYRGNTEAFF
NA,TRBV11-3,TRBJ2-2,NA,TGTGCCAGCAGCTTCGGGAGCCCCAACACCGGGGAGCTGTTTTTT,CASSFGSPNTGELFF
NA,TRBV28,TRBJ1-5,TRBD1,TGTGCCAGCAGTTCCCAACGGACAGGGGTTAACCAGCCCCAGCATTTT,CASSSQRTGVNQPQHF
NA,TRBV18,TRBJ2-1,NA,TGTGCCAGCTCACCACTAGCGGCTAGACGGGGTGAGCAGTTCTTC,CASSPLAARRGEQFF
NA,TRBV2,TRBJ2-1,TRBD1,TGTGCCAGCAGCACGGGACAGGTCGAGTTCTTC,CASSTGQVEFF
NA,TRBV7-9,TRBJ1-1,NA,TGTGCCAGCAGCTTAGGAGGAAGCTGGACAGAAGCTTTCTTT,CASSLGGSWTEAFF
NA,TRBV27,TRBJ1-5,NA,TGTGCCAGCAGTTTATTGGGGACAAACCAGCCCCAGCATTTT,CASSLLGTNQPQHF
NA,TRBV4-1,TRBJ2-7,NA,TGCGCCAGCAGCCAAGATCAGTCCCACCCGTCGAACGAGCAGTACTTC,CASSQDQSHPSNEQYF
NA,TRBV5-1,TRBJ2-3,TRBD1,TGCGCCAGCACCAACGCTCGGGCAGGGGGCATAGATACGCAGTATTTT,CASTNARAGGIDTQYF
NA,TRBV9,TRBJ2-2,NA,TGTGCCAGCAGCGTAGGACAGTACACCGGGGAGCTGTTTTTT,CASSVGQYTGELFF
NA,TRBV2,TRBJ1-4,NA,TGTGCCAGCAGTGAACGCGGTGGTCATGAAAAACTGTTTTTT,CASSERGGHEKLFF
once,TRBV6-1,TRBJ2-7,TRBD2,TGTGCCAGCAGGGCCGGACTAGCGGCTTCCTACGAGCAGTACTTC,CASRAGLAASYEQYF
many,TRBV27,TRBJ2-7,NA,TGTGCCAGCAGGACAACAGACAACTCCTACGAGCAGTACTTC,CASRTTDNSYEQYF
NA,TRBV5-1,TRBJ1-1,NA,TGCGCCAGCAGCCCGCAGGGGTACACTGAAGCTTTCTTT,CASSPQGYTEAFF
few,TRBV4-1,TRBJ1-2,TRBD1,TGCGCCAGCAGCCAAAACAGGGGGCCTAACTATGGCTACACCTTC,CASSQNRGPNYGYTF
NA,TRBV9,TRBJ2-1,NA,TGTGCCAGCAGCGTATTTAGTGGAGTCTCCTACAATGAGCAGTTCTTC,CASSVFSGVSYNEQFF
few,TRBV28,TRBJ2-7,NA,TGTGCCAGCAGTTTATTGGGAGGGGGCGAGCAGTACTTC,CASSLLGGGEQYF
NA,TRBV5-1,TRBJ2-1,NA,TGCGCCAGCAGCGAGGGCTTCGACAATGAGCAGTTCTTC,CASSEGFDNEQFF